The TCR beta chain described here comes from a study of T cells in localized non-small cell lung cancer. Overall study results and limits: There was higher T cell clonality in uninvolved adjacent lung than in tumor, and it was highest there. Longer overall survival was seen with higher T cell density measured in blood.

About this clone: Its specificity is unknown.

CDR1 and CDR2 from the germline V gene are SGHRS and YFSETQ. V gave up 4 bases and J gave up 4 bases, with 15 bases separating them. The CDR3 has 15 residues. Repertoires were generated with immunoSEQ multiplex PCR, while TCRdb's copy carries only in-frame clones and drops some. The sample has 100,000 or so clones, roughly 88% seen once. The genes are TRBV5-1 and TRBJ1-3; a weak D match, TRBD1 (5 bases). This sample comprised PBMCs, obtained before any cancer treatment. This receptor was identified in a woman between 40 and 69 years old with stage II squamous cell lung carcinoma. CDR3 DNA: TGCGCCAGCAGCCTGAATTCAGGGACGGGAAACACCATATATTTT. It translates to CASSLNSGTGNTIYF. The full variable domain, in which reference TRBV5-1 and TRBJ1-3 provide the parts outside the CDR3, is KAGVTQTPRYLIKTRGQQVTLSCSPISGHRSVSWYQQTPGQGLQFLFEYFSETQRNKGNFPGRFSGRQFSNSRSEMNVSTLELGDSALYLCASSLNSGTGNTIYFGEGSWLTVV.